Listed here are 16 T cell receptor beta chains from one sample, sequenced in a study of CD8+CD57+ T cells in acquired aplastic anemia. Genomic DNA, serving as template, underwent TCR beta VDJ and CDR3 profiling. TCRdb re-called the reads with MiXCR, one entry per CDR3 protein. The sample comprises some 220,000 distinct CDR3 sequences, 34% of which are singletons, and around 1.1% rests with the top ten. Material for sequencing was sorted CD4+, CD8+, or CD8+CD57+ T cells (not recorded which) from PBMCs. Receptor source: a human donor in good health, serving as a control.

The CDR3 sequence is CSAHKGTGWPNYGYTF. CDR3 bases: TGCAGCGCCCATAAAGGGACAGGGTGGCCTAACTATGGCTACACCTTC. The V and J genes are TRBV29-1 and TRBJ1-2; 9 bases line up with TRBD1. The J segment lost 0 bases and the V segment lost 7 bases, leaving 12 bases of the junction unmatched. The germline CDR1 and CDR2 sequences are SQVTM and ANQGSEA. This CDR3 is 16 amino acids long.

This clonotype was seen only once. J is TRBJ1-1 and V is TRBV4-1; D ambiguous. Per the germline V gene, CDR1 is MGHRA and CDR2 is YSYEKL. Trimming shortened V by 1 base and J by 0 bases, and 12 bases separated the two germline ends. The CDR3 runs to 16 residues. The CDR3 is CASSQVKGYLNTEAFF. CDR3 DNA: TGCGCCAGCAGCCAAGTGAAAGGGTACCTGAACACTGAAGCTTTCTTT.

This clonotype was detected a few times. The rearrangement links TRBV12-3 or TRBV12-4 to TRBJ2-4; D call uncertain. The CDR3 length is 13 residues. Trimming took off 1 base at V and 12 bases at J, with 13 bases between the two ends. CDR3 sequence: CASSLVQPSAQYF. The CDR3 DNA reads as TGTGCCAGCAGTTTAGTCCAGCCTTCAGCTCAGTACTTC.

In regard to this clonotype: A clone one base away is much larger, so this may be a read error. This CDR3 is CASSLRPASDERYF. The CDR3 DNA sequence: TGCGCCAGCAGCTTACGACCGGCTTCGGACGAGCGGTACTTC. The rearrangement links TRBV5-1 to TRBJ2-7; D call uncertain. The length of the CDR3 is 14 residues. Germline CDR1 is SGHRS and CDR2 is YFSETQ.

This chain uses TRBV10-1 with TRBJ2-7, with 7 bases matching TRBD2. V was clipped by 3 bases and J by 5 bases; unmatched bases: 7. CDR3 size: 14 residues. Germline CDR1 is WNHNN and CDR2 is SYGVQD (reference sequence). The CDR3 is CASSEGLAADEQYF. Here the CDR3 DNA reads TGCGCCAGCAGTGAAGGGCTAGCGGCTGACGAGCAGTACTTC.

The chain combines TRBV4-1 with TRBJ1-1; weak D call: TRBD1 (6 bases). This CDR3 spans 14 amino acids. V lost 5 bases, J lost 6 bases, and 16 bases lay in between. Per the germline V gene, CDR1 is MGHRA and CDR2 is YSYEKL. This chain's CDR3 is CASSSPKGGAEAFF. In nucleotides, the CDR3 is TGCGCCAGCAGCTCCCCTAAGGGGGGCGCTGAAGCTTTCTTT.

As concerns this clonotype: Its ends do not fully match the called genes, so a read error is possible. The chain carries TRBV12-3 or TRBV12-4 and TRBJ2-3; TRBD1 agrees at 8 bases. This CDR3 contains 17 residues. CDR3 protein: CASSLQGAWASTDSQYF. The CDR3 region has the DNA TGTGCCAGCAGTTTACAGGGGGCATGGGCTAGCACAGATTCGCAGTATTTT.

The chain employs TRBV12-5 and TRBJ1-2; D perhaps matches TRBD1 (5 bases). V lost 3 bases and J lost 14, with 13 bases in between. CDR1 and CDR2 from the germline V gene are LGHNT and FRNRAP. CDR3 size: 11 residues. CDR3 protein: CASGLGAGSTF. The CDR3 DNA is TGTGCTAGTGGTTTAGGGGCAGGGAGTACCTTC.

This clonotype was picked up many times. This chain joins TRBV6-5 and TRBJ1-2; 7 bases match TRBD1. The germline V gene encodes CDR1 MNHEY and CDR2 SVGAGI. This CDR3 is 15 amino acids long. V lost 2 bases, J lost 4 bases, and 7 bases stayed unmatched. CDR3 sequence (DNA): TGTGCCAGCAGTTACGCAATAACAGGGGTCTATGGCTACACCTTC. It is translated as CASSYAITGVYGYTF.

A word on this clonotype: A clone one base away is much larger, so this may be a read error. J is TRBJ2-1 and V is TRBV7-3; TRBD2 agrees at 7 bases. The CDR3 is made up of 14 amino acids. The germline V gene has CDR1 SGHTA and CDR2 FQGTGA. The CDR3 DNA sequence: TGTGCCAGCAGTCACGGGGGGTTCTACAATGAGCGGTTCTTC. Translated, it gives CASSHGGFYNERFF.

Concerning this clonotype: This sequence may be a read error, since a much larger clone differs from it by one base. The chain carries TRBV19 and TRBJ1-5; 8 nucleotides agree with TRBD1. Germline CDR1 and CDR2: LNHDA and SQIVND (reference sequence). The CDR3 spans 18 residues. CDR3 nucleotides: TGTGCCAGTAGTACAAACTACGGGGGACAGGCGAGCAATCGGCCCCAGCATTTT. Its translation: CASSTNYGGQASNRPQHF.

This clonotype was picked up a small number of times. V and J are TRBV5-1 and TRBJ2-1, with 8 bases that match TRBD1. The V gene end was trimmed by 2 bases and the J gene end by 10 bases; junction bases not matched to a gene: 11. The CDR3 has 15 amino acids. Germline V lookup: CDR1 SGHRS, CDR2 YFSETQ. CDR3 loop: CASSFGQGNTREQFF. In DNA, the CDR3 is TGCGCCAGCAGCTTTGGACAGGGCAATACCCGGGAGCAGTTCTTC.

This clonotype was detected ten times or more. The rearrangement uses TRBV2 and TRBJ2-7; no clear D gene. V lost 5 bases, J lost 2 bases, and 16 bases lay in between. Germline V gives CDR1 SNHLY, CDR2 FYNNEI. The CDR3 consists of 15 residues. The chain's CDR3 is CASSQSWAQAYEQYF. The CDR3 DNA reads TGTGCCAGCAGTCAATCGTGGGCCCAAGCCTACGAGCAGTACTTC.

This clonotype was picked up a small number of times. The chain uses TRBV3-1 and TRBJ2-1; weak D call: TRBD2 (6 bases). V was trimmed by 3 bases and J by 7 bases, leaving 19 bases between them. There are 16 residues in the CDR3. CDR1 is LGHDT, CDR2 YNNKEL, per germline (reference sequence). The CDR3 here is CASSQMRRDRGNEQFF. In nucleotides, the CDR3 is TGTGCCAGCAGCCAGATGCGGCGGGATCGGGGGAATGAGCAGTTCTTC.

The V gene is TRBV25-1, the J gene TRBJ2-1; 8 bases agree with TRBD2. Germline trimming cut 5 bases from V and 7 bases from J; bases unmatched to any gene: 7. The CDR3 consists of 14 residues. In germline, CDR1 is MGHDK, CDR2 SYGVNS. This CDR3 reads CASSTPGLVNEQFF. The DNA for the CDR3 is TGTGCCAGCAGTACCCCGGGACTAGTAAATGAGCAGTTCTTC.

This clonotype was observed at least ten times. Germline and junction disagree at one end, which may indicate a read error. The V and J genes are TRBV19 and TRBJ2-1; 8 bases are shared with TRBD1. CDR1 is LNHDA, CDR2 SQIVND, per germline (reference sequence). CDR3 length: 16 residues. This CDR3 reads CASSLDRGNIVNEQFF. The CDR3 DNA is TGTGCCAGTAGTTTAGACAGGGGAAATATCGTAAATGAGCAGTTCTTC.